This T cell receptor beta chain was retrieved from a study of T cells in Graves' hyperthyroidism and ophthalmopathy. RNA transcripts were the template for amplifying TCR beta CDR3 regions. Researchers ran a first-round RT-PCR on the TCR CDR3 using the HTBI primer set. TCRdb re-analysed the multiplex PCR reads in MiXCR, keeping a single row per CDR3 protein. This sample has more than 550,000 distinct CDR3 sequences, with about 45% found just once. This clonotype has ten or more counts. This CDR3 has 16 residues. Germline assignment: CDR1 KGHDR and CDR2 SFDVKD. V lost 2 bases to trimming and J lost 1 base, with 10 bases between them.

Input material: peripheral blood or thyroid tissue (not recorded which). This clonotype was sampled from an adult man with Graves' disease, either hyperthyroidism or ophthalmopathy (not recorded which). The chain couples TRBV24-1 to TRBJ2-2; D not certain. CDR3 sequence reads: CATSDSVAGNTGELFF. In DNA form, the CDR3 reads TGTGCCACCAGTGATTCGGTGGCAGGGAACACCGGGGAGCTGTTTTTT.